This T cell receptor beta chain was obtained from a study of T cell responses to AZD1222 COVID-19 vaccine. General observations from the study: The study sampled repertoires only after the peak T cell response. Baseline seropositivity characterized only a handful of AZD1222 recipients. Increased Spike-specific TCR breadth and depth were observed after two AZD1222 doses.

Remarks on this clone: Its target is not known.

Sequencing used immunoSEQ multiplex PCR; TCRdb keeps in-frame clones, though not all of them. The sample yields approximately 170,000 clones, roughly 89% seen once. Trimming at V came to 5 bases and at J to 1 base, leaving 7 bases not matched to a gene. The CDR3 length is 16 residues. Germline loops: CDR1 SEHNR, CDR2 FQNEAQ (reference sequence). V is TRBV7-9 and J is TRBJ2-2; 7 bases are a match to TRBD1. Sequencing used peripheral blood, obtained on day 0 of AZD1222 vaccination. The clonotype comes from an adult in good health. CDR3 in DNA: TGTGCCAGCAGCCCCGCCGGGACAGTGAACACCGGGGAGCTGTTTTTT. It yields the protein CASSPAGTVNTGELFF.